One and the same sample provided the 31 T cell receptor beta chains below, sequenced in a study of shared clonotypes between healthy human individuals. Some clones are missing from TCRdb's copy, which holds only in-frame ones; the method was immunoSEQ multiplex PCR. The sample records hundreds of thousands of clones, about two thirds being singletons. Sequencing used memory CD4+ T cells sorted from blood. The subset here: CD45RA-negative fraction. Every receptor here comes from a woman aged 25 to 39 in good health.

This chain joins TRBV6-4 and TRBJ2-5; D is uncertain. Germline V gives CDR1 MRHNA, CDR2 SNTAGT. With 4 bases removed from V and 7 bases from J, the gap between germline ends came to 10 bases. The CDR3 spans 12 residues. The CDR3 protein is CASSAGIGTQYF. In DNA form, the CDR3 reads TGTGCCAGCAGTGCCGGTATTGGGACCCAGTACTTC.

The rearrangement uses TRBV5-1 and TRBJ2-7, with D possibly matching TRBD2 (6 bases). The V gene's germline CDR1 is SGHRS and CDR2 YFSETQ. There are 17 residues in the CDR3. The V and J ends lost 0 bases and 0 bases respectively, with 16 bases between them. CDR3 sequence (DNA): TGCGCCAGCAGCTTGGCCGTTCGAAAGGGAGGCTCCTACGAGCAGTACTTC. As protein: CASSLAVRKGGSYEQYF.

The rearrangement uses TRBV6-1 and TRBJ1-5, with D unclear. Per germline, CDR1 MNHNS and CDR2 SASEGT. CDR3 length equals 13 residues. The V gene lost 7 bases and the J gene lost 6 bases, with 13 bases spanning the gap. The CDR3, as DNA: TGTGCCAGCATGGTAGATGGGAGTCAGCCCCAGCATTTT. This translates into CASMVDGSQPQHF.

CDR3 DNA: TGTGCTAGTGGTCCAGGACTAGCGGGCGACACGTTCAATGAGCAGTTCTTC. Its translation: CASGPGLAGDTFNEQFF. The chain couples TRBV12-5 to TRBJ2-1, with 11 bases matching TRBD2. Germline values: CDR1 LGHNT, CDR2 FRNRAP. V gave up 5 bases and J gave up 6 bases; unmatched junction bases: 12. The CDR3 covers 17 residues.

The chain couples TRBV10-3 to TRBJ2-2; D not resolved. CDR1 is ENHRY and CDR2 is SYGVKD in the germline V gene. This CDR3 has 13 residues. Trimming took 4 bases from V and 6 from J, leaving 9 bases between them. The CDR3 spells CAISGRTAGELFF. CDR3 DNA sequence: TGTGCCATCAGTGGGCGGACGGCCGGGGAGCTGTTTTTT.

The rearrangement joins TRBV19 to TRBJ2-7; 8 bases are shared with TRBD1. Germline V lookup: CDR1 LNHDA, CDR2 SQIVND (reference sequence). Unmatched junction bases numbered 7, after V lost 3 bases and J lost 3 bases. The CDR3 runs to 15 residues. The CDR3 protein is CASSMAQGAIYEQYF. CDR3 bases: TGTGCCAGTAGTATGGCGCAGGGGGCGATCTACGAGCAGTACTTC. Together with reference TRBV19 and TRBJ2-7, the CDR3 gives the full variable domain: DGGITQSPKYLFRKEGQNVTLSCEQNLNHDAMYWYRQDPGQGLRLIYYSQIVNDFQKGDIAEGYSVSREKKESFPLTVTSAQKNPTAFYLCASSMAQGAIYEQYFGPGTRLTVT.

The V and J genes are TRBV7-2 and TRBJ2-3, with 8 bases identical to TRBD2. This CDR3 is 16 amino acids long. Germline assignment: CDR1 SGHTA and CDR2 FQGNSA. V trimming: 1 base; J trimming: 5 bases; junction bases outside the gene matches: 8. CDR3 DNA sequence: TGTGCCAGCAGCTTAGGGAGCGGGAGACCGGAAGATACGCAGTATTTT. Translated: CASSLGSGRPEDTQYF.

The CDR3 nucleotides are TGTGCCACCACAGGGGAAAGCTCCTACGAGCAGTACTTC. It specifies CATTGESSYEQYF. The rearrangement joins TRBV2 to TRBJ2-7; 7 bases align to TRBD1. The V gene end was trimmed by 10 bases and the J gene end by 0 bases; junction bases not matched to a gene: 6. The V gene's germline CDR1 is SNHLY and CDR2 FYNNEI. CDR3 size: 13 residues.

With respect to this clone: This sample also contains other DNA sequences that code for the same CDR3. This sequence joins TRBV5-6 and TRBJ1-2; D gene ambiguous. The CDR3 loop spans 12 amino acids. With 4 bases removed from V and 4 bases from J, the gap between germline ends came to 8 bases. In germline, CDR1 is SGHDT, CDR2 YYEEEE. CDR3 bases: TGTGCCAGCAGCCCGGACTCCTATGGCTACACCTTC. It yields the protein CASSPDSYGYTF.

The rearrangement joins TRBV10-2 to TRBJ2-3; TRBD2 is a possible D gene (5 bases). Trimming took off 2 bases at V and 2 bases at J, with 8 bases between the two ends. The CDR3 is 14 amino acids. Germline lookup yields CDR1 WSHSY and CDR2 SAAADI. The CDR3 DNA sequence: TGCGCCAGCAGTGAGGAGGGCCTCACAGATACGCAGTATTTT. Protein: CASSEEGLTDTQYF.

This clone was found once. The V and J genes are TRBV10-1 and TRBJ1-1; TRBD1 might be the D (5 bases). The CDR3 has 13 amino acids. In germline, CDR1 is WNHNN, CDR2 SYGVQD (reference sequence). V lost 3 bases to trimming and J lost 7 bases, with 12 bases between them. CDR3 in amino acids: CASSDQARGEAFF. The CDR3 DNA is TGCGCCAGCAGTGATCAAGCGAGGGGTGAAGCTTTCTTT.

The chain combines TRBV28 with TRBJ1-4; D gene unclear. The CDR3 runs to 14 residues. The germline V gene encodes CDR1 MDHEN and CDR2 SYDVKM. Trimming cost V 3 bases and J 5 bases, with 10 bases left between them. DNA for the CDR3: TGTGCCAGCAGTTTTGTGGGGTTAAATGAAAAACTGTTTTTT. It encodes CASSFVGLNEKLFF.

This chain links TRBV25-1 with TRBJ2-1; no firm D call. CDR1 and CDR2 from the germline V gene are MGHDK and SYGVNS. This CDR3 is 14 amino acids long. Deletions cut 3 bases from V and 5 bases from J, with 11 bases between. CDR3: CASSELNRHNEQFF. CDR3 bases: TGTGCCAGCAGTGAGCTGAATCGGCACAATGAGCAGTTCTTC.

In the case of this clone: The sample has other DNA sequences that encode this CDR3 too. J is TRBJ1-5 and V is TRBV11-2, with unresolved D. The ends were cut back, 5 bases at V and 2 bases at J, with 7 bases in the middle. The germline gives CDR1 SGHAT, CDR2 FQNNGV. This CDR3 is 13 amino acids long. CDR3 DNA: TGTGCCAGCAGCCCCGATGGCAATCAGCCCCAGCATTTT. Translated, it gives CASSPDGNQPQHF.

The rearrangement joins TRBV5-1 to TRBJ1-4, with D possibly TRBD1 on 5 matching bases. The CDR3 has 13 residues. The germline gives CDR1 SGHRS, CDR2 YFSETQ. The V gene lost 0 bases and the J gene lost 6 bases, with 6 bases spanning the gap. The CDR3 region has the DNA TGCGCCAGCAGCTTGGGCAGGGATGAAAAACTGTTTTTT. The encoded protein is CASSLGRDEKLFF.

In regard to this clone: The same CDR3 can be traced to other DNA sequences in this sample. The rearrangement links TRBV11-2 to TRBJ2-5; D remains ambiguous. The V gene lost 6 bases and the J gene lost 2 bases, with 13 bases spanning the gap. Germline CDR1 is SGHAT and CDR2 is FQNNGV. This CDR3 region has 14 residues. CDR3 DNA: TGTGCCAGCAGTAGAGGCCGATTACAAGAGACCCAGTACTTC. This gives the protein CASSRGRLQETQYF.

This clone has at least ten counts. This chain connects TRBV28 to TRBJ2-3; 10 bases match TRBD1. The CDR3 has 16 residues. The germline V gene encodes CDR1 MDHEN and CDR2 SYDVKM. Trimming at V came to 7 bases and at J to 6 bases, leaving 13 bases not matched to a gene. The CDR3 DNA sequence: TGTGCCAGCATGGGGGCCGGGACAGGGGATGTGGATACGCAGTATTTT. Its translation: CASMGAGTGDVDTQYF.

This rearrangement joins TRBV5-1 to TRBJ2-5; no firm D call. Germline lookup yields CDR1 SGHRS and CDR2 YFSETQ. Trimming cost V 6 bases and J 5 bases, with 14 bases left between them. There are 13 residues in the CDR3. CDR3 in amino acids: CASTPVGVETQYF. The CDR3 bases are TGCGCCAGCACGCCGGTAGGTGTGGAGACCCAGTACTTC. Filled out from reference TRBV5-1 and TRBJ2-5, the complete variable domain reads KAGVTQTPRYLIKTRGQQVTLSCSPISGHRSVSWYQQTPGQGLQFLFEYFSETQRNKGNFPGRFSGRQFSNSRSEMNVSTLELGDSALYLCASTPVGVETQYFGPGTRLLVL.

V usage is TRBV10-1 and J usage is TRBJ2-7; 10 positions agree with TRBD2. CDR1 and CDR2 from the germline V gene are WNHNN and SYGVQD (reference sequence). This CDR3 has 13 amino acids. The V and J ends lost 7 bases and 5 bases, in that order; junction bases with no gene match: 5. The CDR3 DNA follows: TGCGCCAGCAATGCCGGGACTAGCGACGAGCAGTACTTC. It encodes CASNAGTSDEQYF.

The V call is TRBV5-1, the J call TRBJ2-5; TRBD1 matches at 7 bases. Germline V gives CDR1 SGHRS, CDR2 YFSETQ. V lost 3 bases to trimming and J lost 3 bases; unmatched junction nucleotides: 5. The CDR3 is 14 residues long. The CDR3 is CASSSTGLEETQYF. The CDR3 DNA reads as TGCGCCAGCAGCTCGACAGGGTTGGAAGAGACCCAGTACTTC.

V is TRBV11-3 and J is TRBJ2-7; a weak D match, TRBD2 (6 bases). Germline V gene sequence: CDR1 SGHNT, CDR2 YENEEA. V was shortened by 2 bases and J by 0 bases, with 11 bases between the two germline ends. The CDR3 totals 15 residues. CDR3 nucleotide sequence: TGTGCCAGCAGCTTACAGGCGGGGAGCTCCTACGAGCAGTACTTC. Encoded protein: CASSLQAGSSYEQYF.

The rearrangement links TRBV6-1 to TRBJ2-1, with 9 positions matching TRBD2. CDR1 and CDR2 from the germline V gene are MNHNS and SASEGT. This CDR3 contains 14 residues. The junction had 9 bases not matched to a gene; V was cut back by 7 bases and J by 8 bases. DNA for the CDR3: TGTGCCAGCATTAGCGGGAGAACCATCCATGAGCAGTTCTTC. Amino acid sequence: CASISGRTIHEQFF.

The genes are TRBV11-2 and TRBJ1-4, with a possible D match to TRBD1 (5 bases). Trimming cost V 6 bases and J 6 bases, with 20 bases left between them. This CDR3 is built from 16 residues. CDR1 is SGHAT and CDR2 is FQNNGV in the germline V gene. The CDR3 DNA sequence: TGTGCCAGCAGGGGGTTAAGGAGGGGCGGAGATGAAAAACTGTTTTTT. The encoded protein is CASRGLRRGGDEKLFF. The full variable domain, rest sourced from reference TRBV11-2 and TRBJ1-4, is EAGVAQSPRYKIIEKRQSVAFWCNPISGHATLYWYQQILGQGPKLLIQFQNNGVVDDSQLPKDRFSAERLKGVDSTLKIQPAKLEDSAVYLCASRGLRRGGDEKLFFGSGTQLSVL.

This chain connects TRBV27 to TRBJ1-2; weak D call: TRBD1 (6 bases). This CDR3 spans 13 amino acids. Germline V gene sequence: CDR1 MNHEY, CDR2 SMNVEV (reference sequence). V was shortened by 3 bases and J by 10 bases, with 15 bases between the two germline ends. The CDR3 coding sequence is TGTGCCAGCAGTTTTCGACAGGACAGCTACTACACCTTC. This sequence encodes CASSFRQDSYYTF.

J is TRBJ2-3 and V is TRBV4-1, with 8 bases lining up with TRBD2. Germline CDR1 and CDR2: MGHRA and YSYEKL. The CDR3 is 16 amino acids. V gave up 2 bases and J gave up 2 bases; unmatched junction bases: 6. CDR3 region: CASSQIRAGVTDTQYF. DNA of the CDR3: TGCGCCAGCAGCCAAATAAGAGCGGGAGTCACAGATACGCAGTATTTT.

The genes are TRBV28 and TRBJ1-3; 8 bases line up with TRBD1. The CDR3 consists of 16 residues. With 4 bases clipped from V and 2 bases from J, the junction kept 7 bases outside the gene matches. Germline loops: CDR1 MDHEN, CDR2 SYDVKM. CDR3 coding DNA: TGTGCCAGCAGTTCGAATCCCAGGGGGCCTGGAAACACCATATATTTT. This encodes CASSSNPRGPGNTIYF.

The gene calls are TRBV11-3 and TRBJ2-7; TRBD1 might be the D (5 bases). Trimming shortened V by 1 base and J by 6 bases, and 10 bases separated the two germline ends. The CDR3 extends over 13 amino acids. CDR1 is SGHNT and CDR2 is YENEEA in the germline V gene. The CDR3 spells CASSLGQLREQYF. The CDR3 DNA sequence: TGTGCCAGCAGCTTAGGACAGCTACGCGAGCAGTACTTC.

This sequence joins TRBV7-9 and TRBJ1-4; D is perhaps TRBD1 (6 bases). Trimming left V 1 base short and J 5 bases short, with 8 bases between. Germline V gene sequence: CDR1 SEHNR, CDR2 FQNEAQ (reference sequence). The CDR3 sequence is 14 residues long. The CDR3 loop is CASSLGQENEKLFF. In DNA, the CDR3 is TGTGCCAGCAGCTTAGGACAGGAAAATGAAAAACTGTTTTTT.

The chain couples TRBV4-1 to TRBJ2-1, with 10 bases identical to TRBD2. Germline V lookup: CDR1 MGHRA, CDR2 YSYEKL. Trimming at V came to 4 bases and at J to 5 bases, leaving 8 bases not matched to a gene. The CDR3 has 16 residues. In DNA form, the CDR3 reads TGCGCCAGCAGCCTGACGCTAGCGGGAGTTAACAATGAGCAGTTCTTC. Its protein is CASSLTLAGVNNEQFF.

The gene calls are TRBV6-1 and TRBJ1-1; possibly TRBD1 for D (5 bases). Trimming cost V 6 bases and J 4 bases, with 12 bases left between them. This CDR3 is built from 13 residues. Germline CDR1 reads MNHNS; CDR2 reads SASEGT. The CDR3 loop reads CASRRQPGTEAFF. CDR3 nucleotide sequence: TGTGCCAGCAGGCGACAGCCGGGCACTGAAGCTTTCTTT.

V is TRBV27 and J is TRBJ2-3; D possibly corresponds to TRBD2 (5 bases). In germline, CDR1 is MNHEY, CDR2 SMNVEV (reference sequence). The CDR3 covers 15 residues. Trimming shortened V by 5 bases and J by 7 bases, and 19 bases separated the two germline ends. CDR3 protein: CASSQRTDSQHTQYF. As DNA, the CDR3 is TGTGCCAGCAGTCAACGGACGGACTCACAACATACGCAGTATTTT.